These 3 T cell receptor beta chains were sequenced from one sample in a study of cytotoxic CD8 clonotypes in ibrutinib-treated CLL. The data were produced by immunoSEQ multiplex PCR, yet TCRdb's version contains in-frame clones alone and is incomplete. Among about 160,000 clones, approximately 80% were seen once, and the ten largest hold about 4.3%. This specimen was PBMCs, taken after 24 months of ibrutinib treatment. These receptors originate from a human donor with chronic lymphocytic leukemia.

V is TRBV19 and J is TRBJ1-5; no firm D call. Germline lookup yields CDR1 LNHDA and CDR2 SQIVND (reference sequence). V was cut by 1 base and J by 8 bases, with 21 bases left in between. The length of the CDR3 is 17 residues. Here the CDR3 reads CASSIGAGRSAWEPQHF. For the CDR3, the DNA is TGTGCCAGTAGTATAGGGGCGGGCAGGTCTGCGTGGGAGCCCCAGCATTTT.

A single count supports this clone. This chain connects TRBV4-2 to TRBJ1-3; D not resolved. V was cut by 0 bases and J by 0 bases, with 18 bases left in between. The CDR3 length is 19 residues. The germline gives CDR1 LGHNA, CDR2 YNFKEQ. The DNA for the CDR3 is TGTGCCAGCAGCCAAGATTGGAGGCAGACCCTGACCTCTGGAAACACCATATATTTT. This encodes CASSQDWRQTLTSGNTIYF.

The V and J genes are TRBV6-5 and TRBJ1-4; D not certain. V shed 3 bases and J shed 8 bases, with 7 bases lying between them. The CDR3 contains 12 residues. The germline CDR1 and CDR2 sequences are MNHEY and SVGAGI. The CDR3 nucleotides are TGTGCCAGCAGTTATATGGGGGAAAAACTGTTTTTT. It yields the protein CASSYMGEKLFF.